Presented here are 4 T cell receptor beta chains from one specimen sequenced in a study of blood T cell repertoires in COVID-19. Clones were read by immunoSEQ multiplex PCR, and TCRdb kept only the in-frame ones, dropping some. The data contain 300,000 to 400,000 clones, roughly 90% of them singletons. The sequencing sample was made of PBMCs or T cells enriched from blood (not recorded which). The receptors were sampled from a woman between 25 and 40 years old with acute COVID-19.

The chain recombines TRBV15 with TRBJ2-7, with 10 nucleotides matching TRBD1. Germline V gene lookup returns CDR1 LNHNV and CDR2 YYDKDF (reference sequence). Losses at the gene ends were 5 bases for V and 3 bases for J; bases not matched to a gene: 4. This CDR3 is built from 14 residues. CDR3 sequence reads: CATSARDRGYEQYF. The CDR3 DNA is TGTGCCACCAGCGCTCGGGACAGGGGCTACGAGCAGTACTTC.

This chain connects TRBV5-1 to TRBJ1-1; D is possibly TRBD1 (6 bases). The CDR3 covers 13 residues. Germline V gene data show CDR1 as SGHRS and CDR2 as YFSETQ. Trimming cost V 5 bases and J 7 bases, with 15 bases left between them. CDR3 nucleotides: TGCGCCAGCAGTCAGGGGCGGCAGGATGAAGCTTTCTTT. Its translation: CASSQGRQDEAFF. The variable domain in full, completed from reference TRBV5-1 and TRBJ1-1, reads KAGVTQTPRYLIKTRGQQVTLSCSPISGHRSVSWYQQTPGQGLQFLFEYFSETQRNKGNFPGRFSGRQFSNSRSEMNVSTLELGDSALYLCASSQGRQDEAFFGQGTRLTVV.

V and J are TRBV7-9 and TRBJ2-1; a weak D match, TRBD2 (5 bases). Trimming pared 3 bases from V and 6 bases from J, leaving 6 bases between. This CDR3 region has 12 residues. Germline CDR1 is SEHNR and CDR2 is FQNEAQ (reference sequence). CDR3 protein: CASSLGANEQFF. The CDR3 coding sequence is TGTGCCAGCAGCTTGGGAGCCAATGAGCAGTTCTTC.

The chain carries TRBV6-5 and TRBJ2-3, with 9 bases matching TRBD2. Unmatched junction bases numbered 5, after V lost 0 bases and J lost 7 bases. There are 15 residues in the CDR3. Germline V CDR1 and CDR2: MNHEY, SVGAGI. CDR3 protein: CASSYSGGGANTQYF. CDR3 bases: TGTGCCAGCAGTTACTCGGGCGGGGGGGCAAATACGCAGTATTTT.